The 21 T cell receptor beta chains in this list originate from one sample, sequenced in a study of blood T cell repertoires in COVID-19. Profiled with immunoSEQ multiplex PCR; TCRdb holds only in-frame clones, not every one. The sample has 150,000 to 200,000 clones; approximately 87% are singletons. The specimen sequenced was peripheral blood. The origin of the receptors is a woman younger than 30 who had recovered from COVID-19.

The chain links TRBV7-3 to TRBJ1-3, with D tentatively TRBD1 (5 bases). CDR1 is SGHTA and CDR2 is FQGTGA in the germline V gene. Trimming left V 5 bases short and J 7 bases short, with 12 bases between. The CDR3 has 13 amino acids. The CDR3 nucleotides are TGTGCCAGCAGCCCGGACATGGGGAACACCATATATTTT. Translation gives CASSPDMGNTIYF.

J is TRBJ1-1 and V is TRBV6-6; D possibly corresponds to TRBD1 (6 bases). The V gene lost 7 bases and the J gene lost 2 bases, with 11 bases spanning the gap. CDR3 size: 13 residues. In germline, CDR1 is MNHNY, CDR2 SVGAGI (reference sequence). This CDR3 reads CASIQDSNTEAFF. The CDR3 region has the DNA TGTGCCAGCATCCAGGACAGTAACACTGAAGCTTTCTTT.

The chain joins TRBV19 to TRBJ2-7, with 10 bases matching TRBD1. In germline, CDR1 is LNHDA, CDR2 SQIVND (reference sequence). With 7 bases clipped from V and 4 bases from J, the junction kept 7 bases outside the gene matches. The CDR3 length is 14 residues. The CDR3 DNA reads TGTGCCAGTACCAATCCGGGACAGGGGTACGAGCAGTACTTC. It translates to CASTNPGQGYEQYF.

This clone has only a few counts. This chain uses TRBV19 with TRBJ1-4; no reliable D call. CDR1 and CDR2 (germline): LNHDA, SQIVND (reference sequence). The CDR3 sequence is 14 residues long. Trimming cost V 7 bases and J 4 bases, with 13 bases left between them. The CDR3 here is CASMKAAGNEKLFF. The CDR3 region has the DNA TGTGCCAGTATGAAGGCGGCGGGTAATGAAAAACTGTTTTTT.

The chain links TRBV6-5 to TRBJ2-5; the D is unclear. The V end was cut by 0 bases, the J end by 1 base, with 6 bases between. The CDR3 is 14 residues long. Germline-derived CDR1 and CDR2 are MNHEY and SVGAGI. The CDR3 DNA reads as TGTGCCAGCAGTTACTCTCCGTCCCAAGAGACCCAGTACTTC. Residues: CASSYSPSQETQYF.

The genes are TRBV5-1 and TRBJ2-3; TRBD2 agrees at 9 bases. This CDR3 is 15 amino acids long. Trimming cost V 1 base and J 1 base; bases outside gene matches: 1. Germline CDR1 SGHRS, CDR2 YFSETQ. As DNA, the CDR3 is TGCGCCAGCAGCTTGCCTAGCGGGGGCACAGATACGCAGTATTTT. It yields the protein CASSLPSGGTDTQYF.

This clone was seen a single time. This chain's CDR3 is CASSQQGSTGELFF. DNA of the CDR3: TGTGCCAGCAGTCAACAGGGTTCCACCGGGGAGCTGTTTTTT. The V call is TRBV28, the J call TRBJ2-2; a possible D gene is TRBD1 (6 bases). The CDR3 consists of 14 residues. V was trimmed by 5 bases and J by 4 bases, leaving 11 bases between them. From germline, CDR1 is MDHEN and CDR2 SYDVKM.

The J gene is TRBJ2-2, the V gene TRBV18; D may be TRBD2 (5 bases). The CDR3 totals 14 residues. V shed 4 bases and J shed 3 bases, with 9 bases lying between them. Per germline, CDR1 KGHSH and CDR2 LQKENI. CDR3 in amino acids: CASSHGVHTGELFF. In nucleotides, the CDR3 is TGTGCCAGCTCACACGGGGTACACACCGGGGAGCTGTTTTTT.

The V call is TRBV2, the J call TRBJ2-5, with D perhaps TRBD2 (7 bases). The CDR3 runs 14 residues. Germline V gene lookup returns CDR1 SNHLY and CDR2 FYNNEI. The V and J ends lost 6 bases and 5 bases respectively, with 16 bases between them. This CDR3 reads CASSARGGAETQYF. CDR3 sequence (DNA): TGTGCCAGCAGCGCGAGGGGGGGCGCGGAGACCCAGTACTTC.

This clone was observed once. The genes are TRBV3-1 (or the pseudogene TRBV3-2) and TRBJ2-5, with 8 bases lining up with TRBD2. Germline V CDR1 and CDR2: LGHDT, YNNKEL (reference sequence). CDR3 length: 17 amino acids. J lost 5 bases, V lost 3 bases, and 14 bases had no gene match. The CDR3 DNA sequence: TGTGCCAGCAGCCATTCTCTCCGCGGGGGGCCAGAGGAGACCCAGTACTTC. It encodes CASSHSLRGGPEETQYF.

This clone was detected a few times. The J gene is TRBJ2-2, the V gene TRBV7-9, with a tentative D call TRBD2 (6 bases). Germline CDR1 and CDR2: SEHNR and FQNEAQ (reference sequence). CDR3 size: 14 residues. Trimming took 3 bases from V and 6 from J, leaving 11 bases between them. The CDR3 region is CASSFVGTPGELFF. CDR3 sequence (DNA): TGTGCCAGCAGCTTTGTCGGGACTCCCGGGGAGCTGTTTTTT.

CDR3 in amino acids: CASSARDRTNSPLHF. CDR3 DNA: TGTGCCAGCAGCGCACGGGACAGGACTAATTCACCCCTCCACTTT. This rearrangement joins TRBV7-2 to TRBJ1-6, with TRBD1 identical over 8 bases. V shed 5 bases and J 6 bases; nucleotides not matched to a gene: 6. The germline gives CDR1 SGHTA, CDR2 FQGNSA. The CDR3 is 15 residues long.

Only one count was recorded for this clone. This chain uses TRBV3-1 (or the pseudogene TRBV3-2) with TRBJ1-2, with D perhaps TRBD1 (5 bases). The V end was cut by 1 base, the J end by 5 bases, with 17 bases between. Germline lookup yields CDR1 LGHDT and CDR2 YNNKEL (reference sequence). This CDR3 has 16 amino acids. CDR3 residues: CASSQVGRDKGYGYTF. CDR3 nucleotides: TGTGCCAGCAGCCAAGTCGGCAGGGATAAAGGTTATGGCTACACCTTC.

This chain links TRBV30 with TRBJ1-5; D call uncertain. Germline assignment: CDR1 GTSNPN and CDR2 SVGIG (reference sequence). V was pared by 0 bases and J by 9 bases, with 12 bases between. This CDR3 has 13 amino acids. The CDR3 sequence is CAWSVQLRGPQHF. CDR3 bases: TGTGCCTGGAGTGTCCAACTCCGGGGGCCCCAGCATTTT.

The chain recombines TRBV19 with TRBJ1-1; 7 nucleotides align to TRBD1. The CDR3 sequence is 14 residues long. The germline gives CDR1 LNHDA, CDR2 SQIVND (reference sequence). V lost 7 bases, J lost 5 bases, and 10 bases stayed unmatched. The CDR3 sequence is CASMEGARGTEAFF. The CDR3 DNA reads TGTGCCAGTATGGAGGGGGCCCGAGGAACTGAAGCTTTCTTT.

The chain carries TRBV10-3 and TRBJ1-1, with TRBD1 matching 8 bases. CDR3 length: 14 amino acids. Losses at the gene ends were 1 base for V and 5 bases for J; bases not matched to a gene: 3. CDR1 ENHRY and CDR2 SYGVKD come from the germline V gene. The CDR3 DNA sequence: TGTGCCATCAGTGAGTTTGACAGGGGAACTGAAGCTTTCTTT. Amino acids: CAISEFDRGTEAFF.

The chain recombines TRBV4-3 with TRBJ2-7; TRBD2 aligns across 12 bases. Germline CDR1 and CDR2: LGHNA and YSLEER. The CDR3 is made up of 15 amino acids. With V trimmed by 2 bases and J by 4 bases, 3 bases remained unmatched. CDR3 amino acids: CASSQRLAGDYEQYF. Here the CDR3 DNA reads TGCGCCAGCAGCCAACGACTAGCGGGGGATTACGAGCAGTACTTC.

The gene calls are TRBV4-1 and TRBJ1-4, with D perhaps matching TRBD1 (5 bases). V lost 5 bases and J 0 bases, leaving 13 bases between the germline ends. Germline V gives CDR1 MGHRA, CDR2 YSYEKL. CDR3 size: 16 residues. The CDR3 DNA follows: TGCGCCAGCAGCACAGGTGACAGAGCAACTAATGAAAAACTGTTTTTT. Its protein is CASSTGDRATNEKLFF.

This rearrangement joins TRBV7-2 to TRBJ1-6; D is possibly TRBD1 (6 bases). CDR1 and CDR2 from the germline V gene are SGHTA and FQGNSA. V was clipped by 2 bases and J by 9 bases, with 20 bases between them. The CDR3 has 17 residues. The CDR3 DNA reads as TGTGCCAGCAGCTTAACCGGGACACACGGTTCGGGTTCACCCCTCCACTTT. Translating it yields CASSLTGTHGSGSPLHF. The variable domain in full, with the rest retrieved from reference TRBV7-2 and TRBJ1-6, is GAGVSQSPSNKVTEKGKDVELRCDPISGHTALYWYRQSLGQGLEFLIYFQGNSAPDKSGLPSDRFSAERTGGSVSTLTIQRTQQEDSAVYLCASSLTGTHGSGSPLHFGNGTRLTVT.

The chain employs TRBV24-1 and TRBJ2-2; tentatively, D is TRBD1 (6 bases). Between the trimmed V and J ends, which lost 4 bases and 4 bases, there was a span of 12 bases. Germline V lookup: CDR1 KGHDR, CDR2 SFDVKD. This CDR3 has 15 residues. CDR3 loop: CATSDPQGGTGELFF. The CDR3, as DNA: TGTGCCACCAGTGACCCACAGGGTGGCACCGGGGAGCTGTTTTTT.

The gene calls are TRBV5-5 and TRBJ2-7; 10 bases align to TRBD1. Germline CDR1 and CDR2: SGHKS and YYEKEE (reference sequence). The CDR3 consists of 16 residues. V trimming: 3 bases; J trimming: 7 bases; junction bases outside the gene matches: 13. In DNA form, the CDR3 reads TGTGCCAGCAGCTCGGCCGGGACAGGGGTTTTTGATGAGCAGTACGTC. Translated, it gives CASSSAGTGVFDEQYV.